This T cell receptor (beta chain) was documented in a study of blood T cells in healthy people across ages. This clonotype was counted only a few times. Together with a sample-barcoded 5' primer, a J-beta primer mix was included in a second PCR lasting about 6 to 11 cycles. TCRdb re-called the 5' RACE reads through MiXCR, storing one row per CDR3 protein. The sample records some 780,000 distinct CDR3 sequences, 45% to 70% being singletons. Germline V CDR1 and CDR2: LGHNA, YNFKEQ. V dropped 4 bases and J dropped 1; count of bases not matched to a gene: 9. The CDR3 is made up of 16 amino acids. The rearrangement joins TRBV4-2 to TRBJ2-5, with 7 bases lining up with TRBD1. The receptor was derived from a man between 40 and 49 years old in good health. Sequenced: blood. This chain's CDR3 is CASSPSGQTPQETQYF. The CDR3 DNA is TGTGCCAGCAGCCCCTCGGGACAGACGCCCCAAGAGACCCAGTACTTC.